This is a list of T cell receptor beta chains from one sample in a study of T cells after yellow fever vaccination. Each CDR3 protein gets one entry after TCRdb re-called the 5' RACE reads with MiXCR. Of 25,000 to 40,000 distinct CDR3 sequences in the sample, around 7% were seen once. Sequencing used PBMCs, either bulk or a sorted T-cell subset (CD4+, CD8+, memory, or dextramer-sorted; not recorded which), obtained on the day of the first yellow fever vaccination. These receptors all come from a man in his late teens or twenties who received the YFV17D yellow fever vaccine. The conserved cysteine and the conserved F or W are not part of the CDR3 here.

V,length,CDR3
TRBV4-3,13,ASSHPDRRDTEAF
TRBV4-3,13,ASSRSPNSYNEQF
TRBV19,12,ASSSPQAYTEAF
TRBV24-1,13,ATSDLRDSQDTQY
TRBV7-2,12,ASSFVAGTDTQY
TRBV20-1,12,SAIPGQGNTEAF
TRBV6-1,14,ASSDPGQGRQETQY
TRBV4-1,14,ASSLEIGTPRQPQH
TRBV10-3,9,AISSTDTQY
TRBV5-1,13,ASSSVGQGHGKLF
TRBV25-1,13,ASSELDRDNSPLH
TRBV5-1,11,ASSTGGSYEQY
TRBV4-3,15,ASSQKGRQSNTGELF
TRBV24-1,12,ATSDGGNTGELF
TRBV3-1,12,ASSLGTGNQPQH
TRBV6-2/TRBV6-3,13,ASSYSMEVNTEAF
TRBV6-5,14,ASSYSNFFGIDEQF
TRBV10-2,11,ASSLTGTDGYT
TRBV5-4,13,ASSLDLGGSREQF
TRBV3-1,13,ASSPSGGDQYEQY
TRBV3-1,13,ASSQRGSNTGELF
TRBV12-3/TRBV12-4,15,ASSRSNAYSGANVLT
TRBV29-1,11,SVGAGGPETQY
TRBV12-3/TRBV12-4,14,ASRPRLAGGTDTQY
TRBV9,11,ASSPRLGETQY
TRBV24-1,13,ATSDPTGIQETQY
TRBV6-1,14,ASTKDGYGLNQPQH
TRBV20-1,12,SATLAGGQNEQF
TRBV2,12,ASSQDGYNQPQH
TRBV27,12,ASSLDSTQETQY
TRBV27,12,ASSVGGPWDGYT
TRBV10-3,11,AISESSNQPQH
TRBV3-1,15,ASSPGNRGTVNSPLH